This TCR beta chain was found in a study of T-cell reconstitution after alpha-beta-depleted transplantation in children. The authors prepared the TCRbeta library with unique molecular identifiers. TCRdb independently ran MiXCR on the PCR reads; one entry per CDR3 protein. The table shows about 610,000 distinct CDR3 sequences, with 10% occurring only once. Trimming removed 6 bases at V and 0 bases at J, with 9 bases between. The CDR3 sequence is 14 residues long. The TCR was taken from a human donor who donated a stem cell graft to a child with acute myeloid leukemia. This rearrangement joins TRBV12-3 or TRBV12-4 to TRBJ1-5; D is unclear. The sample in question was PBMCs from the stem cell graft donor, obtained from the stem cell graft. CDR3 nucleotides: TGTGCCAGCAGACTTGATCTTAGCAATCAGCCCCAGCATTTT. This sequence encodes CASRLDLSNQPQHF.